What follows are 10 T cell receptor beta chains derived from one specimen sequenced in a study of blood T cell repertoires in COVID-19. Assay: immunoSEQ multiplex PCR; the TCRdb copy retains only in-frame clones and omits some. The table has roughly 70,000 clones, 60% to 85% seen once; the top ten hold under 25%. Sequencing was done on a sample of peripheral blood. The receptors were gathered from a man in his 70s with acute or convalescent COVID-19.

This chain connects TRBV9 to TRBJ2-7; D may be TRBD2 (6 bases). Trimming shortened V by 1 base and J by 6 bases, and 23 bases separated the two germline ends. CDR1 SGDLS and CDR2 YYNGEE come from the germline V gene. This CDR3 is built from 17 residues. Written as DNA, the CDR3 is TGTGCCAGCAGCGTAAAGCCCTCCATCGGAGGGCCGGTCGAGCAGTACTTC. Protein product: CASSVKPSIGGPVEQYF. Together with reference TRBV9 and TRBJ2-7, the CDR3 gives the full variable domain: DSGVTQTPKHLITATGQRVTLRCSPRSGDLSVYWYQQSLDQGLQFLIQYYNGEERAKGNILERFSAQQFPDLHSELNLSSLELGDSALYFCASSVKPSIGGPVEQYFGPGTRLTVT.

The table lists this clone with a few counts. The rearrangement uses TRBV18 and TRBJ2-3, with 8 bases aligning to TRBD2. The germline gives CDR1 KGHSH, CDR2 LQKENI. The CDR3 spans 15 residues. V lost 3 bases, J lost 3 bases, and 5 bases stayed unmatched. The CDR3 region is CASSPGSGSTDTQYF. The CDR3 region has the DNA TGTGCCAGCTCACCGGGGAGCGGGAGTACAGATACGCAGTATTTT.

The chain uses TRBV19 and TRBJ2-7, with 11 bases matching TRBD2. J gave up 4 bases and V 4 bases, and 6 bases lay outside the gene matches. CDR1 is LNHDA and CDR2 is SQIVND in the germline V gene (reference sequence). The CDR3 is 15 amino acids. CDR3 DNA: TGTGCCAGTAGTACAGGAACTAGCGGGAGTTACGAGCAGTACTTC. Translating gives CASSTGTSGSYEQYF.

This chain joins TRBV9 and TRBJ1-6, with 7 bases identical to TRBD1. The J segment lost 10 bases and the V segment lost 0 bases, leaving 4 bases of the junction unmatched. This CDR3 contains 14 residues. The germline V gene encodes CDR1 SGDLS and CDR2 YYNGEE. The CDR3 region is CASSVGDRASPLHF. Written as DNA, the CDR3 is TGTGCCAGCAGCGTAGGAGACAGGGCATCACCCCTCCACTTT. Full variable domain (missing parts from reference TRBV9 and TRBJ1-6): DSGVTQTPKHLITATGQRVTLRCSPRSGDLSVYWYQQSLDQGLQFLIQYYNGEERAKGNILERFSAQQFPDLHSELNLSSLELGDSALYFCASSVGDRASPLHFGNGTRLTVT.

This clone has more than one count but fewer than ten. This sequence joins TRBV5-1 and TRBJ1-1, with 7 bases fitting TRBD1. This CDR3 has 15 residues. The junction had 3 bases not matched to a gene; V was cut back by 1 base and J by 0 bases. Germline CDR1 and CDR2: SGHRS and YFSETQ. The CDR3 DNA sequence: TGCGCCAGCAGCTTGTCAGGACAGGTGAACACTGAAGCTTTCTTT. It encodes CASSLSGQVNTEAFF.

CDR3 residues: CASRRGSGANVLTF. In DNA, the CDR3 is TGTGCCAGCCGTAGAGGATCTGGGGCCAACGTCCTGACTTTC. The J gene is TRBJ2-6, the V gene TRBV28; D is unclear. From germline, CDR1 is MDHEN and CDR2 SYDVKM. The ends were cut back, 8 bases at V and 1 base at J, with 9 bases in the middle. The CDR3 has 14 residues.

The sample holds one count of this clone. CDR3 DNA: TGTGCCAGCAGCCAAGGGGGCTCAGTTTACGAGCAGTACTTC. Translating gives CASSQGGSVYEQYF. The chain is built from TRBV3-1 (or the pseudogene TRBV3-2) and TRBJ2-7; tentatively, D is TRBD1 (5 bases). Germline CDR1 reads LGHDT; CDR2 reads YNNKEL (reference sequence). With 1 base removed from V and 4 bases from J, the gap between germline ends came to 11 bases. This CDR3 is 14 amino acids long.

The V gene is TRBV6-5, the J gene TRBJ1-4, with D possibly being TRBD1 (6 bases). V was clipped by 4 bases and J by 4 bases, with 13 bases between them. Per germline, CDR1 MNHEY and CDR2 SVGAGI. The CDR3 covers 15 residues. The chain's CDR3 is CASSLGGGLNEKLFF. The CDR3 DNA reads as TGTGCCAGCAGTTTGGGGGGGGGCCTTAATGAAAAACTGTTTTTT.

The V call is TRBV25-1, the J call TRBJ2-1, with 8 bases aligning to TRBD1. The germline V gene encodes CDR1 MGHDK and CDR2 SYGVNS. V shed 7 bases and J 2 bases; nucleotides not matched to a gene: 4. The length of the CDR3 is 14 residues. The CDR3 DNA sequence: TGTGCCAGCACAGGACAGGGCGCCTACAATGAGCAGTTCTTC. Amino acids: CASTGQGAYNEQFF. The variable domain in full, with the rest retrieved from reference TRBV25-1 and TRBJ2-1, is EADIYQTPRYLVIGTGKKITLECSQTMGHDKMYWYQQDPGMELHLIHYSYGVNSTEKGDLSSESTVSRIRTEHFPLTLESARPSHTSQYLCASTGQGAYNEQFFGPGTRLTVL.

The chain carries TRBV15 and TRBJ2-7; TRBD1 matches at 7 bases. Germline assignment: CDR1 LNHNV and CDR2 YYDKDF (reference sequence). The CDR3 spans 15 residues. Trimming took 3 bases from V and 0 from J; bases not matched to a gene: 5. CDR3 protein: CATSRTDRDSYEQYF. The CDR3 nucleotides are TGTGCCACCAGCAGGACTGACAGGGACTCCTACGAGCAGTACTTC.